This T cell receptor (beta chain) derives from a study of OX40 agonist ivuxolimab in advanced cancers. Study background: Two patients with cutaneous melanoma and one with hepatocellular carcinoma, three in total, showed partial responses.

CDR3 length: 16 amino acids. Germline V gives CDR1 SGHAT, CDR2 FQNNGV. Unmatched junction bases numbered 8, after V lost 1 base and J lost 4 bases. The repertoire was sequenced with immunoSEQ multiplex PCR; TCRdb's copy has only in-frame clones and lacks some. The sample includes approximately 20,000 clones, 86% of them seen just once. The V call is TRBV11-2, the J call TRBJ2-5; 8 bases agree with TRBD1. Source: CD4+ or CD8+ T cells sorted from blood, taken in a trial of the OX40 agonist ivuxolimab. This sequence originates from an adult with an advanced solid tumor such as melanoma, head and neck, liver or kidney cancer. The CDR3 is CASSLGSQGAGETQYF. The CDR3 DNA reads TGTGCCAGCAGCTTAGGGTCGCAGGGGGCGGGAGAGACCCAGTACTTC. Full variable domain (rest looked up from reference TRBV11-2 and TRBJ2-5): EAGVAQSPRYKIIEKRQSVAFWCNPISGHATLYWYQQILGQGPKLLIQFQNNGVVDDSQLPKDRFSAERLKGVDSTLKIQPAKLEDSAVYLCASSLGSQGAGETQYFGPGTRLLVL.